In its sample, the clone carrying this TCR beta chain was seen a few times. Libraries were prepared by immunoSEQ multiplex PCR; TCRdb keeps only in-frame clonotypes and omits some of them. The profile shows about 20,000 clones, roughly 90% of them singletons. This specimen comes from a study of chemoradiotherapy in HPV16-positive cancers. V was cut by 2 bases and J by 7 bases, with 11 bases left in between. The CDR3 runs to 13 residues. Germline-derived CDR1 and CDR2 are SGHTA and FQGTGA. The clonotype originates from a human donor with HPV-associated anogenital cancer. This chain connects TRBV7-3 to TRBJ2-5; a weak D match, TRBD1 (5 bases). Sequenced here: blood, sampled from a patient who underwent chemoradiotherapy. The CDR3 here is CASSLQGGSTQYF. CDR3 sequence (DNA): TGTGCCAGCAGCTTACAGGGCGGATCGACCCAGTACTTC.